Below, 18 T cell receptor beta chains from the same sample are listed, as sequenced in a study of OX40 agonist ivuxolimab in advanced cancers. The method was immunoSEQ multiplex PCR; TCRdb's version includes in-frame clones alone and lacks a portion of them. The table lists 65,000 to 90,000 clones, about nine tenths of them singletons. This sample comprised CD4+ or CD8+ T cells sorted from blood, obtained in a trial of the OX40 agonist ivuxolimab. These receptors all come from an adult with an advanced solid tumor such as melanoma, head and neck, liver or kidney cancer.

As to this clone: This sample also contains other DNA sequences that code for the same CDR3. V is TRBV2 and J is TRBJ2-6, with no clear D. CDR1 and CDR2 (germline): SNHLY, FYNNEI. Trimming shortened V by 5 bases and J by 5 bases, and 22 bases separated the two germline ends. The CDR3 covers 18 residues. The CDR3 DNA reads TGTGCCAGCAGTTTCGGCCCTCCGATACAAAGTCGGGCCAACGTCCTGACTTTC. Its translation: CASSFGPPIQSRANVLTF.

V is TRBV18 and J is TRBJ2-3, with D unresolved. There are 12 residues in the CDR3. Germline assignment: CDR1 KGHSH and CDR2 LQKENI. Deletions cut 3 bases from V and 4 bases from J, with 5 bases between. The CDR3 DNA follows: TGTGCCAGCTCACCTGGACCAGATACGCAGTATTTT. Its protein is CASSPGPDTQYF.

The chain has TRBV15 and TRBJ1-5; D is ambiguous. CDR1 LNHNV and CDR2 YYDKDF come from the germline V gene (reference sequence). V lost 1 base and J lost 6, with 10 bases in between. The CDR3 runs to 14 residues. The CDR3 DNA follows: TGTGCCACCAGCAGAGGCGTAGTACTTCAGCCCCAGCATTTT. Residues: CATSRGVVLQPQHF.

This chain uses TRBV6-1 with TRBJ1-2, with D tentatively TRBD1 (6 bases). Trimming stripped 1 base from V and 6 bases from J, with 9 bases between. Germline CDR1 is MNHNS and CDR2 is SASEGT. This CDR3 spans 13 amino acids. The CDR3 loop reads CASSEGQGNGYTF. The CDR3 coding sequence is TGTGCCAGCAGTGAAGGGCAGGGGAATGGCTACACCTTC.

This rearrangement joins TRBV5-4 to TRBJ2-2; TRBD1 might be the D (5 bases). Trimming stripped 0 bases from V and 3 bases from J, with 9 bases between. CDR3 length: 15 amino acids. CDR1 and CDR2 from the germline V gene are SGHNT and YYREEE (reference sequence). CDR3 region: CASSLDSRDTGELFF. The DNA of the CDR3 is TGTGCCAGCAGCTTGGATTCCAGGGACACCGGGGAGCTGTTTTTT. The complete variable domain, with remaining parts taken from reference TRBV5-4 and TRBJ2-2, reads ETGVTQSPTHLIKTRGQQVTLRCSSQSGHNTVSWYQQALGQGPQFIFQYYREEENGRGNFPPRFSGLQFPNYSSELNVNALELDDSALYLCASSLDSRDTGELFFGEGSRLTVL.

The chain combines TRBV5-1 with TRBJ2-5; no clear D. Per the germline V gene, CDR1 is SGHRS and CDR2 is YFSETQ. The CDR3 has 13 residues. V gave up 1 base and J gave up 1 base, with 5 bases separating them. The CDR3 spells CASSLIGQETQYF. CDR3 in DNA: TGCGCCAGCAGCTTGATCGGCCAAGAGACCCAGTACTTC. Drawing the rest from reference TRBV5-1 and TRBJ2-5, the complete variable domain is KAGVTQTPRYLIKTRGQQVTLSCSPISGHRSVSWYQQTPGQGLQFLFEYFSETQRNKGNFPGRFSGRQFSNSRSEMNVSTLELGDSALYLCASSLIGQETQYFGPGTRLLVL.

This clone turned up a few times. The chain carries TRBV19 and TRBJ2-3, with D unclear. V was shortened by 3 bases and J by 6 bases, with 7 bases between the two germline ends. Germline V gene lookup returns CDR1 LNHDA and CDR2 SQIVND (reference sequence). CDR3 length equals 12 residues. The CDR3 nucleotides read TGTGCCAGTAGTATGGCCGCGGATACGCAGTATTTT. Amino acid sequence: CASSMAADTQYF.

The chain uses TRBV7-3 and TRBJ2-2; 9 bases are a match to TRBD2. Trimming took 5 bases from V and 2 from J; bases not matched to a gene: 9. The germline CDR1 and CDR2 sequences are SGHTA and FQGTGA. This CDR3 contains 17 residues. The CDR3 loop is CASSPYGGRANTGELFF. As DNA, the CDR3 is TGTGCCAGCAGCCCTTATGGCGGGAGGGCCAACACCGGGGAGCTGTTTTTT. The full variable domain, with the rest looked up from reference TRBV7-3 and TRBJ2-2, is GAGVSQTPSNKVTEKGKYVELRCDPISGHTALYWYRQSLGQGPEFLIYFQGTGAADDSGLPNDRFFAVRPEGSVSTLKIQRTERGDSAVYLCASSPYGGRANTGELFFGEGSRLTVL.

The gene calls are TRBV16 and TRBJ1-1, with D possibly matching TRBD1 (5 bases). The V and J ends lost 7 bases and 1 base respectively, with 10 bases between them. This CDR3 spans 13 amino acids. Germline loops: CDR1 KGHSY, CDR2 FQNENV. This CDR3 is CASKQQANTEAFF. CDR3 sequence (DNA): TGTGCCAGCAAACAACAGGCGAACACTGAAGCTTTCTTT. Supplemented by reference TRBV16 and TRBJ1-1, the full variable domain reads GEEVAQTPKHLVRGEGQKAKLYCAPIKGHSYVFWYQQVLKNEFKFLISFQNENVFDETGMPKERFSAKCLPNSPCSLEIQATKLEDSAVYFCASKQQANTEAFFGQGTRLTVV.

The chain is built from TRBV28 and TRBJ1-5; 10 bases are shared with TRBD1. The J segment lost 9 bases and the V segment lost 4 bases, leaving 6 bases of the junction unmatched. This CDR3 is built from 14 residues. Germline values: CDR1 MDHEN, CDR2 SYDVKM. The CDR3 DNA reads TGTGCCAGCAGTTCGGGACAGGGGATTTCGCCCCAGCATTTT. Translating it yields CASSSGQGISPQHF.

V gene TRBV6-1 combines with J gene TRBJ2-1; D is perhaps TRBD1 or TRBD2 (6 bases each). Germline V gives CDR1 MNHNS, CDR2 SASEGT. The CDR3 is 14 amino acids. Trimming removed 0 bases at V and 10 bases at J, with 13 bases between. CDR3 sequence reads: CASSEARGAWEQFF. CDR3 DNA: TGTGCCAGCAGTGAAGCGAGGGGGGCTTGGGAGCAGTTCTTC.

This sequence joins TRBV7-3 and TRBJ2-3; tentative D call: TRBD2 (5 bases). The CDR3 has 15 amino acids. V was shortened by 4 bases and J by 1 base, with 12 bases between the two germline ends. The V gene's germline CDR1 is SGHTA and CDR2 FQGTGA. As DNA, the CDR3 is TGTGCCAGCAGCTCTACTGGGCGGGGCACAGATACGCAGTATTTT. Amino acid sequence: CASSSTGRGTDTQYF.

The rearrangement uses TRBV5-4 and TRBJ2-3; no clear D. The CDR3 spans 12 residues. Germline assignment: CDR1 SGHNT and CDR2 YYREEE (reference sequence). Trimming shortened V by 3 bases and J by 5 bases, and 7 bases separated the two germline ends. CDR3 residues: CASSSVVDTQYF. CDR3 DNA sequence: TGTGCCAGCAGCTCCGTGGTAGATACGCAGTATTTT.

The J gene is TRBJ2-5, the V gene TRBV2; TRBD2 matches 10 bases. The V segment lost 5 bases and the J segment 5 bases; nucleotides outside the gene matches: 5. The CDR3 is 14 residues long. Germline V gene data show CDR1 as SNHLY and CDR2 as FYNNEI. CDR3 sequence reads: CASSNLAGVETQYF. CDR3 DNA: TGTGCCAGCAGTAATCTAGCGGGAGTGGAGACCCAGTACTTC.

The rearrangement joins TRBV6-7 to TRBJ2-1; D is perhaps TRBD1 or TRBD2 (6 bases each). TRBV6-7 is classed as an ORF, of uncertain function. This CDR3 has 14 residues. V lost 7 bases and J 1 base, leaving 11 bases between the germline ends. For the CDR3, the DNA is TGTGCCAGCAAGGGGGGCCGGTCCTACAATGAGCAGTTCTTC. It specifies CASKGGRSYNEQFF.

The rearrangement joins TRBV2 to TRBJ2-1; 7 positions match TRBD1. From germline, CDR1 is SNHLY and CDR2 FYNNEI. The CDR3 consists of 16 residues. Trimming took 8 bases from V and 8 from J; bases not matched to a gene: 18. In nucleotides, the CDR3 is TGTGCCAGCGATGGGGCCCCCGGGACAGTCGGGGATGAGCAGTTCTTC. Encoded protein: CASDGAPGTVGDEQFF. Supplemented by reference TRBV2 and TRBJ2-1, the full variable domain reads EPEVTQTPSHQVTQMGQEVILRCVPISNHLYFYWYRQILGQKVEFLVSFYNNEISEKSEIFDDQFSVERPDGSNFTLKIRSTKLEDSAMYFCASDGAPGTVGDEQFFGPGTRLTVL.

CDR3 loop: CATSRDRDQETQYF. CDR3 bases: TGTGCCACCAGCAGAGATCGGGACCAAGAGACCCAGTACTTC. The chain recombines TRBV15 with TRBJ2-5, with D hard to call. The V and J ends lost 0 bases and 0 bases respectively, with 5 bases between them. Per germline, CDR1 LNHNV and CDR2 YYDKDF (reference sequence). This CDR3 has 14 amino acids.

This chain connects TRBV6-5 to TRBJ1-5; D is undetermined. V lost 6 bases to trimming and J lost 2 bases, with 8 bases between them. The CDR3 runs 13 residues. Germline CDR1 reads MNHEY; CDR2 reads SVGAGI. In DNA, the CDR3 is TGTGCCAGCAGCGCTGACCGCAATCAGCCCCAGCATTTT. This translates into CASSADRNQPQHF.